This T cell receptor (beta chain) was identified during a study of CD8+CD57+ T cells in acquired aplastic anemia. At the level of the study: The average read count for CD4+ cells in healthy donors was around 9.9 million.

Researchers used genomic DNA as the template to profile TCR beta VDJ and CDR3. TCRdb redid the calling of the reads with MiXCR, one entry per CDR3 protein. The profile shows around 180,000 distinct CDR3 sequences, about three fifths of them singletons. Germline CDR1 is SEHNR and CDR2 is FQNEAQ (reference sequence). V was clipped by 8 bases and J by 1 base, with 11 bases between them. This CDR3 has 13 residues. With regard to this clonotype: Its specificity is not known.

General study findings and limits: CD8+ Simpson's diversity in patients was not significantly different from that in controls.

This clonotype was obtained from a human donor in good health. The J gene is TRBJ1-1, the V gene TRBV7-9; a possible D gene is TRBD1 (6 bases). Sequenced material: sorted CD4+, CD8+, or CD8+CD57+ T cells (not recorded which) from PBMCs. CDR3 nucleotides: TGTGCCAGCGGGACACCAGAGAACACTGAAGCTTTCTTT. It translates to CASGTPENTEAFF.